This record covers a single T cell receptor (beta chain). Recovered status applied to Cohort 3 donors who had two consecutive negative PCRs. It also applied to those with clearance or with symptom resolution. CDR3 length equals 16 residues. CDR1 and CDR2 (germline): LNHNV, YYDKDF (reference sequence). Trimming pared 1 base from V and 3 bases from J, leaving 16 bases between. Only in-frame clones appear in the TCRdb table, and some are missing; sequencing was by immunoSEQ multiplex PCR. The sample lists 110,000 to 150,000 clones; more than 80% were seen once. This specimen comes from a study of blood T cell repertoires in COVID-19.

The chain carries TRBV15 and TRBJ2-7; tentative D call: TRBD2 (7 bases). The source is a man in his forties or fifties who had recovered from COVID-19. Input material: PBMCs or T cells enriched from blood (not recorded which). The chain's CDR3 is CATSRGSAGAIYEQYV. The CDR3 DNA is TGTGCCACCAGCAGAGGGTCGGCGGGGGCTATCTACGAGCAGTACGTC.